Each of the 25 T cell receptor beta chains below was sequenced from the same sample in a study of blood T cell repertoires in COVID-19. Sequenced by immunoSEQ multiplex PCR; TCRdb stores in-frame clones only, minus some. This table has 200,000 to 250,000 clones, around 87% appearing once. Material for sequencing was peripheral blood. The receptor set was obtained from a man in his fifties or sixties with acute or convalescent COVID-19.

The chain couples TRBV15 to TRBJ2-4; no definite D call. The CDR3 is made up of 13 amino acids. V lost 0 bases and J lost 4, with 4 bases in between. CDR1 and CDR2 from the germline V gene are LNHNV and YYDKDF (reference sequence). CDR3 DNA sequence: TGTGCCACCAGCAGAGAACGGAAAAACATTCAGTACTTC. It specifies CATSRERKNIQYF.

The genes are TRBV4-2 and TRBJ1-2; D not resolved. Trimming left V 0 bases short and J 2 bases short, with 7 bases between. The CDR3 loop spans 14 amino acids. Germline V gives CDR1 LGHNA, CDR2 YNFKEQ. DNA for the CDR3: TGTGCCAGCAGCCAAGAGTCTCGGAACTATGGCTACACCTTC. Translation gives CASSQESRNYGYTF.

V is TRBV7-3 and J is TRBJ2-5, with 9 bases matching TRBD1. The CDR3 totals 15 residues. CDR1 is SGHTA, CDR2 FQGTGA, per germline. Losses at the gene ends were 3 bases for V and 4 bases for J; bases not matched to a gene: 6. The CDR3 DNA sequence: TGTGCCAGCAGCTTCGGGACAGGGATTGTAGAGACCCAGTACTTC. As protein: CASSFGTGIVETQYF.

The CDR3 coding sequence is TGTGCCAGCTCACCTCAACAGGTGCGTAGCACAGATACGCAGTATTTT. Protein: CASSPQQVRSTDTQYF. The chain uses TRBV18 and TRBJ2-3; maybe TRBD1 (5 bases). CDR3 size: 16 residues. V was pared by 3 bases and J by 0 bases, with 13 bases between. The V gene's germline CDR1 is KGHSH and CDR2 LQKENI.

The rearrangement joins TRBV30 to TRBJ2-3; D not resolved. CDR1 is GTSNPN, CDR2 SVGIG, per germline (reference sequence). The CDR3 covers 15 residues. V lost 0 bases and J lost 4, with 14 bases in between. The CDR3 sequence: CAWSVSSKRADTQYF. The CDR3 DNA follows: TGTGCCTGGAGTGTTAGCTCCAAGCGCGCAGATACGCAGTATTTT.

This clone was seen just once. This chain links TRBV28 with TRBJ1-3, with D perhaps matching TRBD1 (5 bases). The CDR3 is made up of 17 amino acids. The germline CDR1 and CDR2 sequences are MDHEN and SYDVKM. Trimming removed 1 base from V and 0 bases from J, with 13 bases in between. CDR3: CASSLLQAAVSGNTIYF. In DNA form, the CDR3 reads TGTGCCAGCAGTTTATTACAGGCGGCGGTCTCTGGAAACACCATATATTTT.

The gene calls are TRBV19 and TRBJ2-7; 9 positions match TRBD1. CDR1 and CDR2 from the germline V gene are LNHDA and SQIVND (reference sequence). The CDR3 has 16 residues. The junction had 10 bases not matched to a gene; V was cut back by 2 bases and J by 5 bases. CDR3 nucleotides: TGTGCCAGTAGTATACTAGGGGGACAGGGAGTCCACGAGCAGTACTTC. It specifies CASSILGGQGVHEQYF.

The CDR3 spells CASSELAGDSPLHF. The CDR3 DNA reads TGCGCCAGCAGTGAGCTGGCAGGGGATTCACCCCTCCACTTT. This chain links TRBV10-2 with TRBJ1-6; the D gene is possibly TRBD1 (6 bases). The CDR3 covers 14 residues. The V end lost 2 bases, the J end lost 8 bases, and 10 bases lay between the germline ends. In germline, CDR1 is WSHSY, CDR2 SAAADI.

This sequence joins TRBV3-1 (or the pseudogene TRBV3-2) and TRBJ2-5, with TRBD2 as a possible D gene (6 bases). In germline, CDR1 is LGHDT, CDR2 YNNKEL (reference sequence). The CDR3 is made up of 14 amino acids. Trimming took 0 bases from V and 4 from J, leaving 9 bases between them. CDR3 in amino acids: CASSQDLGGETQYF. In nucleotides, the CDR3 is TGTGCCAGCAGCCAAGATCTGGGGGGAGAGACCCAGTACTTC.

The gene calls are TRBV27 and TRBJ1-1; maybe TRBD1 (6 bases). The CDR3 consists of 14 residues. CDR1 is MNHEY and CDR2 is SMNVEV in the germline V gene (reference sequence). V was clipped by 6 bases and J by 5 bases, with 16 bases between them. The chain's CDR3 is CASRNSGTPTEAFF. The CDR3 DNA is TGTGCCAGCAGGAACTCCGGGACACCTACTGAAGCTTTCTTT.

This clone was seen a single time. The gene calls are TRBV6-5 and TRBJ2-5; 8 nucleotides align to TRBD1. Germline CDR1 reads MNHEY; CDR2 reads SVGAGI. The trim removed 2 bases at V and 4 bases at J, leaving 6 bases unmatched. CDR3 length: 15 amino acids. CDR3 sequence: CASSYVQGGPETQYF. CDR3 DNA sequence: TGTGCCAGCAGTTACGTACAGGGGGGTCCAGAGACCCAGTACTTC.

The rearrangement links TRBV2 to TRBJ1-5; 8 nucleotides match TRBD1. This CDR3 spans 12 amino acids. CDR1 is SNHLY, CDR2 FYNNEI, per germline. The junction had 0 bases not matched to a gene; V was cut back by 6 bases and J by 5 bases. In DNA form, the CDR3 reads TGTGCCAGCAGGGACAGGGATCAGCCCCAGCATTTT. This sequence encodes CASRDRDQPQHF.

The chain recombines TRBV2 with TRBJ1-1, with TRBD1 matching over 7 bases. In germline, CDR1 is SNHLY, CDR2 FYNNEI. V trimming: 4 bases; J trimming: 5 bases; junction bases outside the gene matches: 13. CDR3 length: 16 residues. The CDR3 DNA is TGTGCCAGCAGTGGGCAGGGGGATATCCCGGGGACTGAAGCTTTCTTT. As protein: CASSGQGDIPGTEAFF.

The V gene is TRBV3-1 (or the pseudogene TRBV3-2), the J gene TRBJ1-2; D possibly corresponds to TRBD1 (6 bases). Trimming left V 9 bases short and J 5 bases short, with 13 bases between. Germline values: CDR1 LGHDT, CDR2 YNNKEL (reference sequence). The CDR3 is made up of 12 amino acids. In DNA form, the CDR3 reads TGTGCCAGGACAGGAGCGGATTATGGCTACACCTTC. Amino acids: CARTGADYGYTF.

V is TRBV9 and J is TRBJ2-3; TRBD2 agrees at 7 bases. The CDR3 loop spans 15 amino acids. With 4 bases clipped from V and 2 bases from J, the junction kept 7 bases outside the gene matches. Germline loops: CDR1 SGDLS, CDR2 YYNGEE. As DNA, the CDR3 is TGTGCCAGCAGCACCCAGAGCGGGGACACAGATACGCAGTATTTT. Residues: CASSTQSGDTDTQYF.

The chain carries TRBV2 and TRBJ1-5, with a weak D call TRBD1 (5 bases). The V gene's germline CDR1 is SNHLY and CDR2 FYNNEI. Deletions cut 8 bases from V and 5 bases from J, with 16 bases between. This CDR3 region has 14 residues. The CDR3 DNA follows: TGTGCCAGCTCGGGGGGAGGGAATCATCAGCCCCAGCATTTT. Translating gives CASSGGGNHQPQHF.

The chain recombines TRBV29-1 with TRBJ1-1; no clear D gene. The germline CDR1 and CDR2 sequences are SQVTM and ANQGSEA. The CDR3 spans 14 residues. V shed 7 bases and J shed 0 bases, with 15 bases lying between them. The CDR3 sequence: CSAFNSYLNTEAFF. The CDR3 DNA reads as TGCAGCGCCTTTAACAGCTACTTGAACACTGAAGCTTTCTTT.

Written as DNA, the CDR3 is TGTGCCAGCAGCACCCGACAGGGGGCGGGTGAAAAACTGTTTTTT. The encoded protein is CASSTRQGAGEKLFF. The rearrangement uses TRBV9 and TRBJ1-4; the match to TRBD1 covers 10 bases. The CDR3 contains 15 residues. CDR1 SGDLS and CDR2 YYNGEE come from the germline V gene. The trim removed 4 bases at V and 7 bases at J, leaving 7 bases unmatched.

As DNA, the CDR3 is TGTGCCAGCAGCCAAGGAGTACTTTACGAGCAGTACTTC. It specifies CASSQGVLYEQYF. The chain recombines TRBV4-2 with TRBJ2-7; D ambiguous. This CDR3 is 13 amino acids long. Trimming left V 1 base short and J 4 bases short, with 8 bases between. Germline assignment: CDR1 LGHNA and CDR2 YNFKEQ.

The sample holds a few counts of this clone. The gene calls are TRBV7-6 and TRBJ2-1; D is unclear. Trimming cost V 2 bases and J 0 bases, with 11 bases left between them. This CDR3 region has 16 residues. Germline loops: CDR1 SGHVS, CDR2 FNYEAQ. The chain's CDR3 is CASSLLGSLSYNEQFF. The CDR3 nucleotides are TGTGCCAGCAGCTTATTGGGCAGCCTCTCCTACAATGAGCAGTTCTTC.

This clone was counted a single time. V is TRBV5-1 and J is TRBJ2-5; 12 nucleotides align to TRBD2. V shed 2 bases and J 1 base; nucleotides not matched to a gene: 12. Germline V gene sequence: CDR1 SGHRS, CDR2 YFSETQ. The CDR3 extends over 19 amino acids. The CDR3 reads CASSLGPSGGAGPQETQYF. The CDR3 coding sequence is TGCGCCAGCAGCTTAGGCCCTAGCGGGGGGGCCGGCCCCCAAGAGACCCAGTACTTC.

The chain is built from TRBV5-1 and TRBJ1-4; D is possibly TRBD1 (5 bases). This CDR3 is built from 15 residues. From germline, CDR1 is SGHRS and CDR2 YFSETQ. V was pared by 4 bases and J by 1 base, with 11 bases between. CDR3 region: CASSLLGGTNEKLFF. CDR3 DNA: TGCGCCAGCAGCCTGCTCGGGGGAACTAATGAAAAACTGTTTTTT.

The V and J genes are TRBV5-1 and TRBJ1-1, with 10 bases identical to TRBD1. Losses at the gene ends were 1 base for V and 3 bases for J; bases not matched to a gene: 3. This CDR3 is 15 amino acids long. Germline CDR1 reads SGHRS; CDR2 reads YFSETQ. CDR3 coding DNA: TGCGCCAGCAGCTTGAGAGGGACAGGGGACACTGAAGCTTTCTTT. Translated, it gives CASSLRGTGDTEAFF.

This clone was seen only a few times. This sample also contains other DNA sequences that code for the same CDR3. This chain links TRBV29-1 with TRBJ1-2; possibly TRBD1 for D (6 bases). Germline V CDR1 and CDR2: SQVTM, ANQGSEA. Between the trimmed V and J ends, which lost 5 bases and 7 bases, there was a span of 14 bases. This CDR3 region has 12 residues. The DNA of the CDR3 is TGCAGCGTTACTACAGGGTCTGGTGGCTACACCTTC. As protein: CSVTTGSGGYTF.

This clone appeared once. This chain joins TRBV7-3 and TRBJ1-2; 8 positions agree with TRBD1. The CDR3 spans 15 residues. Germline values: CDR1 SGHTA, CDR2 FQGTGA. The V gene end was trimmed by 4 bases and the J gene end by 7 bases; junction bases not matched to a gene: 11. CDR3 sequence: CASSSRQGLFSGYTF. The DNA of the CDR3 is TGTGCCAGCAGCTCCAGACAGGGGCTCTTCTCTGGCTACACCTTC.